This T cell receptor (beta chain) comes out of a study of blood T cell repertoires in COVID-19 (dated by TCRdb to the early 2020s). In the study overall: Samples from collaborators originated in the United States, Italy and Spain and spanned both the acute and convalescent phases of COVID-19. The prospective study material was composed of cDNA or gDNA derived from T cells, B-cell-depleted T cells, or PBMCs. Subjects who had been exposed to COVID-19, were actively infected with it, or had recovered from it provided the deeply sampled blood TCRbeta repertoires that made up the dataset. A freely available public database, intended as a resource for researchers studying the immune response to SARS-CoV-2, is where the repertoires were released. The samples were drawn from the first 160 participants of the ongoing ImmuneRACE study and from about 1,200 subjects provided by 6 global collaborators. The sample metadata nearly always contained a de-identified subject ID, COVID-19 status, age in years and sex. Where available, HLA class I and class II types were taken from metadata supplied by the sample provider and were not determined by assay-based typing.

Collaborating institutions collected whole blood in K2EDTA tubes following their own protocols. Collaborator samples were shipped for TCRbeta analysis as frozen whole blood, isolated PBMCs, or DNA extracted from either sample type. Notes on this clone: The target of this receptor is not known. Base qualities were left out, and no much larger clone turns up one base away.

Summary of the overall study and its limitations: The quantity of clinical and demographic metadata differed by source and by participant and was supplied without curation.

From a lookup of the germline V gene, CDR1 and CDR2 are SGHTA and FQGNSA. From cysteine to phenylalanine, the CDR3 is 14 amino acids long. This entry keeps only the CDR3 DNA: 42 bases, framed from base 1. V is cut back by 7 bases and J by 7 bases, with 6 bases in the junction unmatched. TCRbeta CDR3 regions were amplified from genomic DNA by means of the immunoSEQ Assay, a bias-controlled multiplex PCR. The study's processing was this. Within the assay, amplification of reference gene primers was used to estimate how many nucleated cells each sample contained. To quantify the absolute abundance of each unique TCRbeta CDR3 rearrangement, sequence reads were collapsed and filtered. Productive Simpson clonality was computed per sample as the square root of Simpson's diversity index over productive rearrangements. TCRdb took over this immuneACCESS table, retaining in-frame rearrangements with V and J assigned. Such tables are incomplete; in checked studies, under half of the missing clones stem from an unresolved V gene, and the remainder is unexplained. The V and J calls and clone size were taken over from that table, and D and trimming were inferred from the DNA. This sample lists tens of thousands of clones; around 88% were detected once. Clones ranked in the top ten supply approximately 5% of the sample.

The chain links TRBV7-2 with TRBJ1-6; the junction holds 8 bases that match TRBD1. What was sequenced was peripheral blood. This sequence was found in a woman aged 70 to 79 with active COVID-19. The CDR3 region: CASNLQGANSPLHF. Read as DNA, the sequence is TGTGCCAGCAATCTTCAGGGGGCAAATTCACCCCTCCACTTT.